The clone carrying this T cell receptor (beta chain) was recorded at least ten times. Its antigen is as yet unknown. TRB was amplified from about 250-500 ng of blood genomic DNA. Multiplex PCR with BIOMED2 TRB-A/B primer pools amplified TRB rearrangements. TCRdb analysed the multiplex PCR reads with MiXCR anew, one entry per CDR3 protein. Of 20,000 or so distinct CDR3 sequences listed, under 35% are singletons. This specimen comes from a study of T and B cells in COVID-19 patients. Whole-study context: Peripheral blood came from COVID-19 patients with active infection or after recovery.

CDR1 is MNHNS, CDR2 SASEGT, per germline. V dropped 1 base and J dropped 5 bases, with 14 bases sitting between them. The CDR3 sequence is 15 residues long. Study outcomes and limitations: Early severe-case samples and blood from mildly ill patients during symptoms were in short supply.

The receptor was isolated from a human donor who had recovered from COVID-19. The sequenced sample was blood. The chain uses TRBV6-1 and TRBJ2-5; perhaps TRBD2 as D (7 bases). CDR3 sequence (DNA): TGTGCCAGCAGTGAAGTCAGGGGAGGGATCGAGACCCAGTACTTC. It encodes CASSEVRGGIETQYF.